Listed here are 16 T cell receptor beta chains from one sample, sequenced in a study of breast tumors, draining lymph nodes, adjacent tissues. Breast cancer patients provided tissue from their axillary draining lymph nodes. TCRdb fed the multiplex PCR reads into MiXCR, producing one record per CDR3 protein. The sample holds over 100,000 distinct CDR3 sequences; around 20% are singletons and the top ten take approximately 2.7%. Sequenced: axillary lymph node tissue. All receptors derive from a female donor with breast cancer. Some clones in this sample may be carry-over from other donors' samples.

This clonotype came up once. This rearrangement joins TRBV18 to TRBJ2-7; D not resolved. Germline CDR1 KGHSH, CDR2 LQKENI. The CDR3 totals 13 residues. The V and J ends lost 2 bases and 8 bases respectively, with 13 bases between them. In nucleotides, the CDR3 is TGTGCCAGCTCACCAAGTGATGGGCGCAAGCAGTACTTC. Protein: CASSPSDGRKQYF.

This clonotype was observed many times. The DNA for the CDR3 is TGTGCCAGCAGCTTAGGGAGCGGAGGGGAGACCCAGTACTTC. Translated: CASSLGSGGETQYF. The chain joins TRBV11-2 to TRBJ2-5, with D maybe TRBD2 (6 bases). This CDR3 is built from 14 residues. The germline CDR1 and CDR2 sequences are SGHAT and FQNNGV. V lost 1 base and J 5 bases, leaving 11 bases between the germline ends.

This chain links TRBV29-1 with TRBJ1-1; 8 bases align to TRBD1. The germline gives CDR1 SQVTM, CDR2 ANQGSEA. V lost 7 bases to trimming and J lost 4 bases; unmatched junction nucleotides: 5. This CDR3 has 12 amino acids. Here the CDR3 reads CSAGQGGTEAFF. The DNA of the CDR3 is TGCAGCGCAGGACAGGGTGGCACTGAAGCTTTCTTT.

The gene calls are TRBV30 and TRBJ2-2; 8 bases map to TRBD2. Germline trimming cut 8 bases from V and 4 bases from J; bases unmatched to any gene: 6. The CDR3 is made up of 13 amino acids. Looked up from germline, CDR1 is GTSNPN and CDR2 is SVGIG (reference sequence). The CDR3 is CARGGLVTGELFF. As DNA, the CDR3 is TGTGCCCGGGGGGGACTAGTCACCGGGGAGCTGTTTTTT. Complete variable domain (other parts from reference TRBV30 and TRBJ2-2): SQTIHQWPATLVQPVGSPLSLECTVEGTSNPNLYWYRQAAGRGLQLLFYSVGIGQISSEVPQNLSASRPQDRQFILSSKKLLLSDSGFYLCARGGLVTGELFFGEGSRLTVL.

As regards this clonotype: With a much larger clone just one base away, this may be a read error. This rearrangement joins TRBV28 to TRBJ2-6; maybe TRBD2 (7 bases). Germline CDR1 and CDR2: MDHEN and SYDVKM. Trimming removed 3 bases from V and 4 bases from J, with 19 bases in between. The CDR3 runs to 18 residues. As DNA, the CDR3 is TGTGCCAGCAGTTTGGGGAGACGGGGGGCGAAAGGGGCCAACGTCCTGACTTTC. Protein product: CASSLGRRGAKGANVLTF.

V and J are TRBV25-1 and TRBJ2-4, with D tentatively TRBD1 or TRBD2 (5 bases each). Between the trimmed V and J ends, which lost 3 bases and 13 bases, there was a span of 13 bases. CDR1 is MGHDK and CDR2 is SYGVNS in the germline V gene. The CDR3 totals 12 residues. The CDR3 DNA sequence: TGTGCCAGCAGTGAGATACCGGGACGGCAGTACTTC. This codes for CASSEIPGRQYF.

This clonotype has a count of ten or more. The V and J genes are TRBV20-1 and TRBJ2-7; 9 bases are a match to TRBD2. Germline-derived CDR1 and CDR2 are DFQATT and SNEGSKA (reference sequence). The CDR3 runs to 15 residues. Unmatched junction bases numbered 9, after V lost 5 bases and J lost 1 base. In DNA, the CDR3 is TGCAGTGCTGAGGGGGCTAGCGGGGTATCCTACGAGCAGTACTTC. Translated: CSAEGASGVSYEQYF.

This clonotype showed up many times. A read error may account for a junction end that differs from germline. This sequence joins TRBV6-1 and TRBJ2-3, with 14 positions matching TRBD2. This CDR3 comprises 15 residues. Per germline, CDR1 MNHNS and CDR2 SASEGT. CDR3 bases: TGTGCCAGCAGGCGACTAGCGGGAGGGCAAGATACGAAGTATTTT. Protein: CASRRLAGGQDTKYF.

This clonotype appeared many times. This sequence joins TRBV7-8 and TRBJ1-3, with 7 bases matching TRBD1. Germline assignment: CDR1 SGHVS and CDR2 FQNEAQ. CDR3 length: 14 residues. J gave up 4 bases and V 5 bases, and 5 bases lay outside the gene matches. The CDR3 DNA sequence: TGTGCCAGCAGCAGAACAGGGGACGGAAACACCATATATTTT. It translates to CASSRTGDGNTIYF.

Ten or more counts support this clonotype. The V call is TRBV20-1, the J call TRBJ1-2; no clear D gene. The CDR3 consists of 13 residues. Germline loops: CDR1 DFQATT, CDR2 SNEGSKA (reference sequence). The V gene lost 6 bases and the J gene lost 0 bases, with 11 bases spanning the gap. This chain's CDR3 is CSANKGTNYGYTF. The CDR3 nucleotides read TGCAGTGCGAATAAGGGAACTAACTATGGCTACACCTTC.

This clonotype was counted at least ten times. The chain employs TRBV11-3 and TRBJ1-6, with D uncertain. V was clipped by 2 bases and J by 8 bases, with 16 bases between them. Germline V lookup: CDR1 SGHNT, CDR2 YENEEA. The CDR3 consists of 16 residues. The DNA for the CDR3 is TGTGCCAGCAGCTTATTTGGGTTAATGGGAGATTCACCCCTCCACTTT. Translated: CASSLFGLMGDSPLHF.

With regard to this clonotype: This may arise from a read error, as a much more abundant clone is one base away. The chain recombines TRBV28 with TRBJ2-1, with D perhaps matching TRBD2 (5 bases). Germline CDR1 is MDHEN and CDR2 is SYDVKM. CDR3 length: 16 amino acids. CDR3 residues: CASKPTLALSYNERFF. The DNA for the CDR3 is TGTGCCAGCAAGCCGACTCTAGCTCTCTCCTACAATGAGCGGTTCTTC.

This clonotype showed up just a few times. The chain is built from TRBV20-1 and TRBJ2-3; TRBD1 agrees at 7 bases. V shed 5 bases and J 4 bases; nucleotides not matched to a gene: 9. Germline loops: CDR1 DFQATT, CDR2 SNEGSKA (reference sequence). The CDR3 sequence is 14 residues long. The CDR3 protein is CSAESDRDADTQYF. As DNA, the CDR3 is TGCAGTGCTGAATCTGACAGGGATGCAGATACGCAGTATTTT.

This clonotype was seen repeatedly, ten times or more. This chain uses TRBV30 with TRBJ1-6; the D gene is possibly TRBD1 (5 bases). Germline CDR1 GTSNPN, CDR2 SVGIG (reference sequence). V dropped 3 bases and J dropped 5 bases, with 8 bases sitting between them. The CDR3 runs 13 residues. The DNA of the CDR3 is TGTGCCTGGAGACCGGGGGATAATTCACCCCTCCACTTT. It codes for CAWRPGDNSPLHF.

This clonotype was observed at least ten times. For the CDR3, the DNA is TGTGCCGGTTCTTGGATACAGAACCACAATGAGCAGTTCTTC. It codes for CAGSWIQNHNEQFF. J is TRBJ2-1 and V is TRBV7-9, with D unclear. V was trimmed by 11 bases and J by 5 bases, leaving 19 bases between them. The CDR3 runs to 14 residues. The germline V gene has CDR1 SEHNR and CDR2 FQNEAQ (reference sequence). The full variable domain, with the rest looked up from reference TRBV7-9 and TRBJ2-1, is DTGVSQNPRHKITKRGQNVTFRCDPISEHNRLYWYRQTLGQGPEFLTYFQNEAQLEKSRLLSDRFSAERPKGSFSTLEIQRTEQGDSAMYLCAGSWIQNHNEQFFGPGTRLTVL.

In this sample, this clonotype turned up many times. This sequence joins TRBV7-9 and TRBJ2-7; 11 bases are shared with TRBD2. Germline values: CDR1 SEHNR, CDR2 FQNEAQ (reference sequence). The CDR3 totals 15 residues. V lost 5 bases, J lost 4 bases, and 7 bases stayed unmatched. CDR3 protein: CASSKTSGSLYEQYF. DNA for the CDR3: TGTGCCAGCAGCAAAACTAGCGGGAGTTTGTACGAGCAGTACTTC.